These 14 T cell receptor beta chains originate from one sample sequenced in a study of blood T cell repertoires in COVID-19. Sequenced by immunoSEQ multiplex PCR; TCRdb stores in-frame clones only, minus some. The sample holds some 220,000 clones, roughly 81% seen once. Material for sequencing was peripheral blood. The receptors shown here come from a man aged 45 to 65 with acute or convalescent COVID-19.

The chain is built from TRBV23-1 and TRBJ2-5; tentatively, D is TRBD1 (6 bases). TRBV23-1 is classed as an ORF, of uncertain function. CDR3 size: 20 residues. V was pared by 3 bases and J by 2 bases, with 28 bases between. In DNA, the CDR3 is TGCGCCAGCAGTCATTCCGAACCCTTCCACCGGGACACCGAACAAGAGACCCAGTACTTC. Protein sequence: CASSHSEPFHRDTEQETQYF.

The chain uses TRBV25-1 and TRBJ2-7, with TRBD2 identical over 7 bases. The CDR3 is 13 amino acids. V gave up 7 bases and J gave up 1 base; unmatched junction bases: 4. Germline V gives CDR1 MGHDK, CDR2 SYGVNS. The chain's CDR3 is CASTLGGSYEQYF. CDR3 nucleotides: TGTGCCAGCACTTTGGGGGGGTCCTACGAGCAGTACTTC.

V usage is TRBV6-5 and J usage is TRBJ1-1; the D is unclear. CDR3 length: 13 amino acids. Germline V gene data show CDR1 as MNHEY and CDR2 as SVGAGI. V dropped 8 bases and J dropped 11 bases, with 21 bases sitting between them. CDR3 DNA: TGTGCCAGCCGAGCATACTGGTTGAATCGTGCTTTCTTT. Translation gives CASRAYWLNRAFF.

On this clone: Other DNA sequences in the sample encode the same CDR3. This sequence joins TRBV29-1 and TRBJ2-1; 12 bases agree with TRBD1. Trimming removed 3 bases from V and 6 bases from J; junction bases left unmatched: 3. CDR1 SQVTM and CDR2 ANQGSEA come from the germline V gene. The CDR3 is made up of 14 amino acids. As DNA, the CDR3 is TGCAGCGTTGAGGGACAGGGGGCTCCCAATGAGCAGTTCTTC. The encoded protein is CSVEGQGAPNEQFF.

The V and J genes are TRBV9 and TRBJ2-7, with TRBD2 matching over 8 bases. The germline CDR1 and CDR2 sequences are SGDLS and YYNGEE. The CDR3 spans 14 residues. The J segment lost 0 bases and the V segment lost 4 bases, leaving 3 bases of the junction unmatched. The CDR3: CASSISGSSYEQYF. The CDR3, as DNA: TGTGCCAGCAGCATAAGCGGGAGCTCCTACGAGCAGTACTTC.

The chain carries TRBV6-5 and TRBJ2-7; tentatively, D is TRBD1 (6 bases). Trimming cost V 6 bases and J 3 bases, with 18 bases left between them. Germline V CDR1 and CDR2: MNHEY, SVGAGI. CDR3 size: 15 residues. The DNA of the CDR3 is TGTGCCAGCAGGTGGACAGACACAGGGCACTACGAGCAGTACTTC. Residues: CASRWTDTGHYEQYF.

This chain connects TRBV29-1 to TRBJ2-1, with 8 bases identical to TRBD2. Germline CDR1 reads SQVTM; CDR2 reads ANQGSEA. The junction had 3 bases not matched to a gene; V was cut back by 3 bases and J by 5 bases. The CDR3 has 13 amino acids. This chain's CDR3 is CSVDTSGHNEQFF. Here the CDR3 DNA reads TGCAGCGTTGATACTAGCGGCCACAATGAGCAGTTCTTC.

This clone showed up many times. This sequence joins TRBV11-2 and TRBJ2-3; a weak D match, TRBD2 (6 bases). The V gene's germline CDR1 is SGHAT and CDR2 FQNNGV. This CDR3 contains 15 residues. The V gene lost 2 bases and the J gene lost 0 bases, with 9 bases spanning the gap. DNA for the CDR3: TGTGCCAGCAGCTTATTAGCGGAGAGCACAGATACGCAGTATTTT. It yields the protein CASSLLAESTDTQYF.

The chain links TRBV27 to TRBJ1-6, with D possibly matching TRBD1 (5 bases). Trimming stripped 5 bases from V and 9 bases from J, with 14 bases between. The CDR3 covers 14 residues. CDR1 is MNHEY, CDR2 SMNVEV, per germline (reference sequence). Written as DNA, the CDR3 is TGTGCCAGCAGTGTGTTAGGGGTCGGTTCACCCCTCCACTTT. Its translation is CASSVLGVGSPLHF.

This chain joins TRBV7-9 and TRBJ2-3, with D perhaps matching TRBD1 (5 bases). V lost 5 bases, J lost 5 bases, and 17 bases lay in between. CDR3 length: 15 residues. CDR1 SEHNR and CDR2 FQNEAQ come from the germline V gene (reference sequence). Here the CDR3 reads CASSQSRGRGDTQYF. In nucleotides, the CDR3 is TGTGCCAGCAGCCAAAGTAGGGGTAGGGGAGATACGCAGTATTTT.

The gene calls are TRBV6-5 and TRBJ2-5; 9 positions match TRBD2. V lost 6 bases to trimming and J lost 3 bases; unmatched junction nucleotides: 2. Germline loops: CDR1 MNHEY, CDR2 SVGAGI. The CDR3 totals 13 residues. The CDR3: CASRASGEETQYF. The CDR3 DNA reads as TGTGCCAGCAGGGCTAGCGGGGAAGAGACCCAGTACTTC.

The chain employs TRBV25-1 and TRBJ2-4; TRBD2 matches at 7 bases. The length of the CDR3 is 16 residues. The ends lost 2 bases at V and 4 bases at J; junction bases unmatched: 8. CDR1 and CDR2 from the germline V gene are MGHDK and SYGVNS. This CDR3 reads CASSERTGTMKNIQYF. The CDR3 bases are TGTGCCAGCAGTGAACGCACCGGGACTATGAAAAACATTCAGTACTTC.

This chain joins TRBV5-4 and TRBJ1-1, with D tentatively TRBD1 (6 bases). CDR1 is SGHNT, CDR2 YYREEE, per germline (reference sequence). The V end lost 5 bases, the J end lost 5 bases, and 16 bases lay between the germline ends. The CDR3 totals 14 residues. CDR3 loop: CASSEGGGRTEAFF. The CDR3 DNA follows: TGTGCCAGCAGTGAAGGGGGGGGTCGGACTGAAGCTTTCTTT. Filled out from reference TRBV5-4 and TRBJ1-1, the complete variable domain reads ETGVTQSPTHLIKTRGQQVTLRCSSQSGHNTVSWYQQALGQGPQFIFQYYREEENGRGNFPPRFSGLQFPNYSSELNVNALELDDSALYLCASSEGGGRTEAFFGQGTRLTVV.

The chain is built from TRBV18 and TRBJ2-7; TRBD1 matches 8 bases. Germline V gene sequence: CDR1 KGHSH, CDR2 LQKENI. After removal of 3 bases from V and 5 bases from J, the junction contained 0 bases not matched to a gene. CDR3 size: 12 residues. This CDR3 is CASSPDRDEQYF. The CDR3 DNA reads as TGTGCCAGCTCACCGGACAGGGACGAGCAGTACTTC.